This TCR beta chain emerged from a study of blood T cell repertoires in COVID-19. Study-level information: Donors in the United States, Italy and Spain gave samples during acute or convalescent COVID-19. From T cells, B-cell-depleted T cells, or PBMCs came the material, which was cDNA or gDNA.

How the authors handled the data: Nucleated cell number was recorded as an estimate derived from reference gene primer amplification. TCRdb's table, derived via immunoSEQ multiplex PCR, lists solely in-frame clones and lacks some. V, J and clone size are those of that table, while D and trimming were read from the DNA. The table lists approximately 100,000 clones, roughly 80% of them singletons. The clonotype originates from an elderly woman with active or convalescent COVID-19. Sequences were obtained from peripheral blood.

In nucleotides, the CDR3 is TGCGCCAGCAGCCCCCGAGGGGGCAGGGATGAGCAGTTCTTC. Its translation is CASSPRGGRDEQFF. The chain carries TRBV5-1 and TRBJ2-1; the match to TRBD1 covers 7 bases. Germline assignment: CDR1 SGHRS and CDR2 YFSETQ. CDR3 length: 14 residues. Trimming removed 4 bases from V and 8 bases from J; junction bases left unmatched: 9.